Listed here are 18 T cell receptor beta chains from one sample, sequenced in a study of long-term antiretroviral therapy in people with HIV. Running of the v3.0 immunoSEQ assay took place at survey level. Clones were read by immunoSEQ multiplex PCR, and TCRdb kept only the in-frame ones, dropping some. The repertoire has about 30,000 clones, approximately 78% of them found once; the top ten carry about 9.3%. The sample consisted of unsorted PBMCs, taken 1.5 years before starting antiretroviral therapy. The receptors were sampled from a man in his late teens or twenties with HIV.

This rearrangement joins TRBV5-1 to TRBJ2-1; no definite D call. This CDR3 has 13 amino acids. Germline assignment: CDR1 SGHRS and CDR2 YFSETQ. The ends were cut back, 1 base at V and 8 bases at J, with 10 bases in the middle. The CDR3 coding sequence is TGCGCCAGCAGCTTGAAGATCTTGGATGAGCAGTTCTTC. Its translation is CASSLKILDEQFF.

The V gene is TRBV15, the J gene TRBJ1-2, with D perhaps matching TRBD1 (5 bases). Per germline, CDR1 LNHNV and CDR2 YYDKDF (reference sequence). V was clipped by 1 base and J by 1 base, with 19 bases between them. The length of the CDR3 is 18 residues. CDR3 sequence reads: CATSRAYRDGQLNYGYTF. The CDR3 nucleotides read TGTGCCACCAGCAGAGCCTACCGGGACGGCCAACTTAACTATGGCTACACCTTC.

A single count supports this clone. The gene calls are TRBV4-1 and TRBJ2-7; D is unclear. Looked up from germline, CDR1 is MGHRA and CDR2 is YSYEKL. The CDR3 runs 14 residues. Trimming shortened V by 0 bases and J by 0 bases, and 6 bases separated the two germline ends. CDR3 nucleotides: TGCGCCAGCAGCCAAGACACTATCTCCTACGAGCAGTACTTC. It codes for CASSQDTISYEQYF.

V usage is TRBV2 and J usage is TRBJ1-4; unclear D gene. Germline values: CDR1 SNHLY, CDR2 FYNNEI. The length of the CDR3 is 15 residues. Trimming took off 0 bases at V and 10 bases at J, with 15 bases between the two ends. The CDR3 bases are TGTGCCAGCAGTGAAGCTATCGTTTCTTTCGGAAAACTGTTTTTT. This translates into CASSEAIVSFGKLFF.

CDR3 coding DNA: TGTGCCAGCAGATCTACAGGGGAAACCGGGGAGCTGTTTTTT. As protein: CASRSTGETGELFF. The rearrangement joins TRBV7-6 to TRBJ2-2; 7 nucleotides agree with TRBD1. The germline V gene has CDR1 SGHVS and CDR2 FNYEAQ. V shed 6 bases, J shed 5 bases, and the junction held 6 bases outside the gene matches. The CDR3 runs 14 residues.

Written as DNA, the CDR3 is TGTGCCAGCAGCGCTGGGGGAACAGCCACTGAAGCTTTCTTT. Protein sequence: CASSAGGTATEAFF. This chain uses TRBV9 with TRBJ1-1, with D tentatively TRBD1 (5 bases). Trimming took off 3 bases at V and 4 bases at J, with 13 bases between the two ends. Germline loops: CDR1 SGDLS, CDR2 YYNGEE. The CDR3 is 14 residues long.

This clone came up a few times. The V call is TRBV5-4, the J call TRBJ2-7; D may match TRBD1 or TRBD2 (5 bases each). Germline lookup yields CDR1 SGHNT and CDR2 YYREEE (reference sequence). The CDR3 spans 14 residues. The ends were cut back, 9 bases at V and 5 bases at J, with 21 bases in the middle. CDR3 residues: CATCEGPDEDEQYF. The CDR3 bases are TGTGCCACCTGCGAGGGACCCGACGAAGACGAGCAGTACTTC.

The sample holds a few counts of this clone. The same CDR3 also results from other DNA sequences found in this sample. This sequence joins TRBV5-1 and TRBJ2-7; 8 bases agree with TRBD2. The CDR3 consists of 14 residues. V dropped 1 base and J dropped 1; count of bases not matched to a gene: 1. CDR1 and CDR2 (germline): SGHRS, YFSETQ. CDR3 amino acids: CASSLSGGSYEQYF. DNA of the CDR3: TGCGCCAGCAGCTTGAGCGGGGGTTCCTACGAGCAGTACTTC.

The chain uses TRBV7-9 and TRBJ2-7; tentative D call: TRBD1 (7 bases). CDR1 is SEHNR, CDR2 FQNEAQ, per germline (reference sequence). This CDR3 spans 15 amino acids. V was cut by 8 bases and J by 2 bases, with 19 bases left in between. DNA of the CDR3: TGTGCCAGCGGGACCTCAGGGGGGCCCACCTACGAGCAGTACTTC. It translates to CASGTSGGPTYEQYF.

The J gene is TRBJ1-2, the V gene TRBV5-6; D perhaps matches TRBD1 (5 bases). CDR3 length equals 14 residues. The V gene's germline CDR1 is SGHDT and CDR2 YYEEEE. V was trimmed by 4 bases and J by 7 bases, leaving 17 bases between them. In DNA form, the CDR3 reads TGTGCCAGCAGCACGGGACCCCCACGCTCTGGCTACACCTTC. It specifies CASSTGPPRSGYTF.

The CDR3 DNA is TGTGCCAGCAGCGCTTCACAGGGCGGGTACACTGAAGCTTTCTTT. It codes for CASSASQGGYTEAFF. This chain links TRBV7-2 with TRBJ1-1, with a weak D call TRBD1 (6 bases). CDR1 is SGHTA, CDR2 FQGNSA, per germline. The germline V and J ends were trimmed by 5 bases and 3 bases, with 16 bases remaining between them. The CDR3 runs 15 residues.

The J gene is TRBJ2-3, the V gene TRBV27, with 9 positions matching TRBD2. The CDR3 extends over 17 amino acids. Trimming took 5 bases from V and 2 from J; bases not matched to a gene: 11. Germline V CDR1 and CDR2: MNHEY, SMNVEV (reference sequence). CDR3 sequence: CASSPVPLAGTTDTQYF. CDR3 coding DNA: TGTGCCAGCAGTCCAGTTCCCCTAGCGGGGACCACAGATACGCAGTATTTT.

The chain joins TRBV5-1 to TRBJ1-4; possibly TRBD1 for D (5 bases). Germline values: CDR1 SGHRS, CDR2 YFSETQ. The length of the CDR3 is 15 residues. V gave up 4 bases and J gave up 7 bases, with 17 bases separating them. The CDR3 DNA is TGCGCCAGCAGCCCATATGGGGGAGTAGGTGAAAAACTGTTTTTT. It yields the protein CASSPYGGVGEKLFF.

This sequence joins TRBV19 and TRBJ1-1, with a weak D call TRBD1 (5 bases). The CDR3 spans 14 residues. The germline V gene has CDR1 LNHDA and CDR2 SQIVND (reference sequence). Trimming took 2 bases from V and 1 from J, leaving 8 bases between them. The DNA for the CDR3 is TGTGCCAGTAGTATAATCGGACAGAACACTGAAGCTTTCTTT. It yields the protein CASSIIGQNTEAFF.

J is TRBJ2-1 and V is TRBV9; no clear D gene. The ends were cut back, 2 bases at V and 0 bases at J, with 9 bases in the middle. CDR3 size: 15 residues. The germline V gene has CDR1 SGDLS and CDR2 YYNGEE. For the CDR3, the DNA is TGTGCCAGCAGCGTCAAACTGAGCTCCTACAATGAGCAGTTCTTC. Residues: CASSVKLSSYNEQFF. Full variable domain (rest looked up from reference TRBV9 and TRBJ2-1): DSGVTQTPKHLITATGQRVTLRCSPRSGDLSVYWYQQSLDQGLQFLIQYYNGEERAKGNILERFSAQQFPDLHSELNLSSLELGDSALYFCASSVKLSSYNEQFFGPGTRLTVL.

In its sample, this clone was seen once. The CDR3 DNA is TGTGCCAGCAGCTCTGGGCTTTATGGCTACACCTTC. It specifies CASSSGLYGYTF. The genes are TRBV5-6 and TRBJ1-2; D unresolved. Trimming took 3 bases from V and 5 from J, leaving 8 bases between them. Germline assignment: CDR1 SGHDT and CDR2 YYEEEE. The CDR3 consists of 12 residues.

The chain combines TRBV7-9 with TRBJ2-7, with 10 bases matching TRBD1. CDR1 is SEHNR and CDR2 is FQNEAQ in the germline V gene (reference sequence). The CDR3 contains 14 residues. V shed 4 bases, J shed 1 base, and the junction held 1 base outside the gene matches. The DNA for the CDR3 is TGTGCCAGCAGCTGGACAGGGGGGTCCTACGAGCAGTACTTC. This sequence encodes CASSWTGGSYEQYF.

The chain links TRBV7-9 to TRBJ2-7; tentatively, D is TRBD1 or TRBD2 (5 bases each). This CDR3 is 12 amino acids long. Germline CDR1 reads SEHNR; CDR2 reads FQNEAQ (reference sequence). Trimming took off 1 base at V and 6 bases at J, with 7 bases between the two ends. CDR3 nucleotide sequence: TGTGCCAGCAGCTTAGGAGGGGCCGAGCAGTACTTC. Its translation is CASSLGGAEQYF.